This TCR beta chain originates from a study of T-cell memory formation after mild COVID-19. Regarding the study as a whole: Contracting CD8+ clones were enriched in EMRA, CD4+ mainly in CM and EM. Pre-infection memory harbored some responding clones, suggesting cross-reactive memory joined.

The germline gives CDR1 DFQATT, CDR2 SNEGSKA (reference sequence). This CDR3 is built from 12 residues. V lost 6 bases to trimming and J lost 4 bases, with 10 bases between them. After 5'RACE with constant-segment primers, TCR alpha and TCR beta cDNA libraries carrying sample barcodes and UMIs were obtained. TCRdb reprocessed the 5' RACE reads with MiXCR, giving one entry per CDR3 protein. The table shows about 38,000 distinct CDR3 sequences, with about an eighth occurring only once. Comments on this clonotype: Its target is not known.

This chain joins TRBV20-1 and TRBJ1-5; D possibly corresponds to TRBD1 (5 bases). Sequenced sample: PBMCs or a T cell subset sorted from them (not recorded which). The receptor's source is a man between 18 and 35 years old who had mild COVID-19 (a few samples of this study predate the infection). Cell type and time point are not known. CDR3 bases: TGCAGTGCGGCCGACAGAAATCAGCCCCAGCATTTT. Translation: CSAADRNQPQHF.